This T cell receptor (beta chain) came from a study of CXCR3-negative and CXCR3-positive naive CD8 T cells. Whole-study findings and limits: Similar TRBV-TRBJ gene usage was seen in naive CXCR3-negative and CXCR3-positive cells, but not in memory cells. For CXCR3-positive naive cells, TRB CDR3s were more hydrophobic than those of CXCR3-negative naive cells. The study found comparably high diversity in both naive subsets and much lower diversity in memory CD8+ cells.

A word on this clonotype: Its target is unknown.

The CDR3 covers 12 residues. The germline V gene has CDR1 DFQATT and CDR2 SNEGSKA (reference sequence). Each TRB cDNA library was prepared by 5' RACE (with UMI labels). TCRdb derives one entry per CDR3 protein from the 5' RACE reads, leaving out DNA. In all, the sample yields 120,000 or so distinct CDR3 sequences. The receptor comes from a human donor in good health. Some clones in this sample may be carry-over from other donors' samples. This chain links TRBV20-1 with TRBJ2-7; TCRdb's D gene call, TRBD2, goes unchecked for lack of DNA. The sequencing input was naive CXCR3+ CD8+ T cells from blood. Stated subset: CD45RO-CCR7+CD27+CD95- naive CD8+ T cells expressing CXCR3 (TNR3+). CDR3 residues: CSARDLEREQYF.